What follows describes a single TCR beta chain. The sample originates from a study of blood T cells in healthy people across ages. Germline-derived CDR1 and CDR2 are MNHEY and SVGEGT. This CDR3 spans 11 amino acids. V was trimmed by 10 bases and J by 9 bases, leaving 13 bases between them. The second PCR ran about 6 to 12 cycles with a sample-barcoded 5' primer and J-beta primers. TCRdb called the 5' RACE reads again in MiXCR, with one record for every CDR3 protein. The repertoire holds around 1,700,000 distinct CDR3 sequences, with 28% as singletons. The TCR originated in a woman in her twenties or thirties in good health. The sequenced material came from blood. This chain links TRBV6-2 or TRBV6-3 with TRBJ2-1; a possible D gene is TRBD2 (5 bases). This CDR3 is CATAGSGEQFF. The DNA for the CDR3 is TGTGCCACCGCGGGTTCGGGTGAGCAGTTCTTC.